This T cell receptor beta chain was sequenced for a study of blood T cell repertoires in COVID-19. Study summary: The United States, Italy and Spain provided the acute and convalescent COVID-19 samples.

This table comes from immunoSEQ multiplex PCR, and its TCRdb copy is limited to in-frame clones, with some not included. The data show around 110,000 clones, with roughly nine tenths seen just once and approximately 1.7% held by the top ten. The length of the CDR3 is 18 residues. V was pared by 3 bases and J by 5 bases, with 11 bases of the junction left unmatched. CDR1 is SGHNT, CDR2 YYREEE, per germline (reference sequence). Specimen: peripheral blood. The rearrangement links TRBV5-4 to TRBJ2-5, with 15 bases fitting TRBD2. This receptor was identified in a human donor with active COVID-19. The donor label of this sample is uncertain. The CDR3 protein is CASSWGLAGGAPMETQYF. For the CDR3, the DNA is TGTGCCAGCAGCTGGGGACTAGCGGGGGGTGCCCCCATGGAGACCCAGTACTTC.